This T cell receptor beta chain was sequenced for a study of T cell responses to AZD1222 COVID-19 vaccine. Assay: immunoSEQ multiplex PCR; the TCRdb copy retains only in-frame clones and omits some. This sample carries 65,000 to 90,000 clones, 70% to 90% of them seen once, and the ten largest clones take under 1.5%. Study results and caveats: Sampling captured repertoires only after the peak T cell response. Baseline seropositivity occurred in only a handful of AZD1222 recipients. Close to half of all spike-specific TCRs reportedly target regions of the variants that are unmutated.

CDR1 and CDR2 from the germline V gene are GTSNPN and SVGIG (reference sequence). The CDR3 totals 14 residues. Trimming pared 5 bases from V and 3 bases from J, leaving 17 bases between. Second-dose timings of about 4 or about 12 weeks were pooled. As regards this clone: As yet, its antigen is unknown.

The receptor's source is an adult who received the AZD1222 COVID-19 vaccine. The sample here was peripheral blood, taken 28 days after the second AZD1222 dose. The chain carries TRBV30 and TRBJ2-7, with TRBD2 as a possible D gene (6 bases). DNA for the CDR3: TGTGCCTGGGCGGGACCCGAAGGATTCTACGAGCAGTACTTC. Its translation: CAWAGPEGFYEQYF.